Listed here are 13 T cell receptor beta chains from one sample, sequenced in a study of long-term antiretroviral therapy in people with HIV. Assay version v3.0 of immunoSEQ was used, and it was run at survey level. Profiling relied on immunoSEQ multiplex PCR, and the TCRdb table lists in-frame clones only, not all of them. This sample has 25,000 to 30,000 clones, with over 75% found just once. The sample here was unsorted PBMCs, taken 3 years after starting antiretroviral therapy. These receptors were taken from a man aged 35-49 years with HIV.

The chain uses TRBV19 and TRBJ2-4; 12 nucleotides match TRBD1. The CDR3 runs to 14 residues. Trimming at V came to 6 bases and at J to 9 bases, leaving 6 bases not matched to a gene. In germline, CDR1 is LNHDA, CDR2 SQIVND (reference sequence). The DNA of the CDR3 is TGTGCCAGTAGCCCCGGGACAGGGGGCATCATTCAGTACTTC. As protein: CASSPGTGGIIQYF.

V and J are TRBV30 and TRBJ1-1; TRBD1 agrees at 7 bases. V lost 0 bases, J lost 11 bases, and 9 bases stayed unmatched. Germline V gene data show CDR1 as GTSNPN and CDR2 as SVGIG (reference sequence). The CDR3 consists of 13 residues. CDR3 DNA sequence: TGTGCCTGGAGTGTCGGTTACAGGGGCCCCGCTTTCTTT. Translation gives CAWSVGYRGPAFF.

Written as DNA, the CDR3 is TGTGCCAGCAGCGTATCGCCCGGGAATCAGCCCCAGCATTTT. Encoded protein: CASSVSPGNQPQHF. The chain uses TRBV9 and TRBJ1-5; D unclear. V lost 1 base to trimming and J lost 4 bases, with 9 bases between them. This CDR3 region has 14 residues. Germline V CDR1 and CDR2: SGDLS, YYNGEE.

CDR3 nucleotide sequence: TGCGCCAGCAAGAAAAGTACGAACAGGGGTCAGTTCTACGAGCAGTACTTC. Translated: CASKKSTNRGQFYEQYF. The chain uses TRBV5-1 and TRBJ2-7, with 7 bases fitting TRBD1. V shed 6 bases and J 3 bases; nucleotides not matched to a gene: 18. Germline V gives CDR1 SGHRS, CDR2 YFSETQ. The CDR3 contains 17 residues.

The chain has TRBV19 and TRBJ1-1; D might be TRBD1 (5 bases). CDR1 LNHDA and CDR2 SQIVND come from the germline V gene (reference sequence). The CDR3 has 13 residues. Between the trimmed V and J ends, which lost 9 bases and 2 bases, there was a span of 13 bases. CDR3 DNA: TGTGCCAGCAAGGGACTACTTAACACTGAAGCTTTCTTT. This gives the protein CASKGLLNTEAFF.

The rearrangement joins TRBV7-2 to TRBJ1-1, with D perhaps matching TRBD1 (6 bases). Germline V gene sequence: CDR1 SGHTA, CDR2 FQGNSA. This CDR3 is built from 15 residues. V was clipped by 1 base and J by 0 bases, with 9 bases between them. The CDR3, as DNA: TGTGCCAGCAGCTTAGACCAGGGGATGAACACTGAAGCTTTCTTT. This translates into CASSLDQGMNTEAFF.

The J gene is TRBJ1-5, the V gene TRBV6-5; D not resolved. Per the germline V gene, CDR1 is MNHEY and CDR2 is SVGAGI. The CDR3 is 13 residues long. Trimming cost V 2 bases and J 7 bases, with 9 bases left between them. CDR3: CASSYGQNQPQHF. CDR3 nucleotides: TGTGCCAGCAGTTACGGGCAGAACCAGCCCCAGCATTTT.

The DNA for the CDR3 is TGTGCCAGCAGCTTAGGAATCGGGGAGCTGTTTTTT. Its translation: CASSLGIGELFF. J is TRBJ2-2 and V is TRBV7-2; D unresolved. The V and J ends lost 1 base and 7 bases respectively, with 4 bases between them. The CDR3 totals 12 residues. CDR1 is SGHTA and CDR2 is FQGNSA in the germline V gene.

The chain combines TRBV29-1 with TRBJ2-7; possible D gene TRBD1, 6 bases. Germline V CDR1 and CDR2: SQVTM, ANQGSEA. The CDR3 sequence is 11 residues long. V was shortened by 5 bases and J by 5 bases, with 10 bases between the two germline ends. The CDR3 coding sequence is TGCAGCGTTTGGGGGCTTGACGAGCAGTACTTC. Translating gives CSVWGLDEQYF.

As for this clone: The same CDR3 also results from other DNA sequences found in this sample. The V and J genes are TRBV4-1 and TRBJ2-7; TRBD2 is a possible D gene (6 bases). V lost 0 bases and J 3 bases, leaving 15 bases between the germline ends. In germline, CDR1 is MGHRA, CDR2 YSYEKL. CDR3 length: 16 residues. CDR3 DNA sequence: TGCGCCAGCAGCCAAGAACCTCCGGGACTTGACTACGAGCAGTACTTC. It translates to CASSQEPPGLDYEQYF.

There are a few counts of this clone. CDR3 coding DNA: TGTGCCAGCAGTTACTCGGGATGGGAGACCCAGTACTTC. Translated: CASSYSGWETQYF. The chain recombines TRBV6-5 with TRBJ2-5; D unclear. The CDR3 has 13 amino acids. CDR1 and CDR2 from the germline V gene are MNHEY and SVGAGI. The V end lost 0 bases, the J end lost 5 bases, and 7 bases lay between the germline ends.

The rearrangement links TRBV19 to TRBJ1-5; D is ambiguous. The CDR3 has 12 amino acids. Trimming left V 3 bases short and J 5 bases short, with 5 bases between. Germline CDR1 is LNHDA and CDR2 is SQIVND (reference sequence). This CDR3 is CASSIGYQPQHF. The CDR3 DNA follows: TGTGCCAGTAGTATTGGGTATCAGCCCCAGCATTTT. The whole variable domain, remainder taken from reference TRBV19 and TRBJ1-5, is DGGITQSPKYLFRKEGQNVTLSCEQNLNHDAMYWYRQDPGQGLRLIYYSQIVNDFQKGDIAEGYSVSREKKESFPLTVTSAQKNPTAFYLCASSIGYQPQHFGDGTRLSIL.

This clone is labeled as large. The chain combines TRBV2 with TRBJ2-7; D tentatively fits TRBD1 or TRBD2 (5 bases each). CDR1 SNHLY and CDR2 FYNNEI come from the germline V gene. The ends were cut back, 10 bases at V and 6 bases at J, with 19 bases in the middle. The CDR3 has 13 amino acids. CDR3 protein: CATNRDLPLEQYF. CDR3 nucleotide sequence: TGTGCCACAAATCGGGACCTACCCCTCGAGCAGTACTTC.